This note documents a single T cell receptor beta chain sequence. The antigen remains undetermined. The trim removed 3 bases at V and 4 bases at J, leaving 8 bases unmatched. CDR3 size: 16 residues. Germline V CDR1 and CDR2: ENHRY, SYGVKD. Profiling relied on immunoSEQ multiplex PCR, and the TCRdb table lists in-frame clones only, not all of them. The sample includes 130,000 to 150,000 clones, about 93% of them seen just once. This entry is derived from a study of T cell responses to AZD1222 COVID-19 vaccine. Findings of the study overall: Regions 160-218 and 743-854 held dominance among vaccine-associated CD4 TCRs, which spanned spike. After the peak T cell response, and only then, were repertoires sampled.

The input for sequencing was peripheral blood, taken on day 0 of MenACWY control vaccination. This sequence joins TRBV10-3 and TRBJ2-1; 8 positions match TRBD2. The sequence was collected from an adult in good health. The chain's CDR3 is CAISDKRGGHYNEQFF. The CDR3 bases are TGTGCCATCAGTGATAAACGGGGGGGCCATTACAATGAGCAGTTCTTC.